In its sample, the clone carrying this T cell receptor (beta chain) was seen many times. The antigen remains unidentified. This sample stems from a study of T cells in Graves' hyperthyroidism and ophthalmopathy. At least 3 on the Clinical Activity Score was recorded for ophthalmopathy patients, who also had NOSPECS grade at least 4 and duration under 3 months. Researchers amplified the TCR beta CDR3 regions from RNA transcripts. First-round RT-PCR targeting the TCR CDR3 was performed with the HTBI primer set. From the multiplex PCR reads, TCRdb called clonotypes with MiXCR, one entry per CDR3 protein. The sample lists some 270,000 distinct CDR3 sequences, 24% occurring once. General study results and limits: Most thyroid-expanded clonotypes above 0.001 were also found in blood.

This clonotype was obtained from a middle-aged woman with Graves' ophthalmopathy. Sequenced material: blood.

In nucleotides, the CDR3 is TGTGCCATCAGCGCCCTTCTAGCGATAGAAACCTACGAGCAGTACTTC. Its protein is CAISALLAIETYEQYF. The chain employs TRBV10-3 and TRBJ2-7; TRBD2 might be the D (6 bases). The V end lost 6 bases, the J end lost 2 bases, and 20 bases lay between the germline ends. Per the germline V gene, CDR1 is ENHRY and CDR2 is SYGVKD. The CDR3 has 16 residues.